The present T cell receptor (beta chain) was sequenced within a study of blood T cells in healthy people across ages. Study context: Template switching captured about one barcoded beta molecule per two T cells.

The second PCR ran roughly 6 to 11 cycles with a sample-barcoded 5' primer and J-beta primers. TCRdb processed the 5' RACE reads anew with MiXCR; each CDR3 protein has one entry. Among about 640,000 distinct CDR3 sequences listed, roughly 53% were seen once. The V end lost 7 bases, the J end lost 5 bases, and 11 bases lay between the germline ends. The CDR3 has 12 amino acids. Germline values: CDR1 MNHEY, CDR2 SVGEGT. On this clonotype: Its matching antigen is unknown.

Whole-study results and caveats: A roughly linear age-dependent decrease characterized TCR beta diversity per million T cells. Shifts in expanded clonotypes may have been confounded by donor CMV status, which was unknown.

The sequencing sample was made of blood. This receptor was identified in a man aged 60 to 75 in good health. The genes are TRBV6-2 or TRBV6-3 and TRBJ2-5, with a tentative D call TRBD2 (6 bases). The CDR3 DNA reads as TGTGCCAGCAAAATGGGGGGTGAGACCCAGTACTTC. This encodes CASKMGGETQYF.